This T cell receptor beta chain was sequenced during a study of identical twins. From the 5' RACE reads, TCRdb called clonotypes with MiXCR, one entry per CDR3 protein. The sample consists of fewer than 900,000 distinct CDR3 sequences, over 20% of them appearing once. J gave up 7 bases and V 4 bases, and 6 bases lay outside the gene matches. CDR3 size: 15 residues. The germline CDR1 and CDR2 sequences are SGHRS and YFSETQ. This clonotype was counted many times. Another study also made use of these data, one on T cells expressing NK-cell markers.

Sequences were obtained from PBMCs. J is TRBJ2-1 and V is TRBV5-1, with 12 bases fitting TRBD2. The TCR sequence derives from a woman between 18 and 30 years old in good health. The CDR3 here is CASSVTSGRSNEQFF. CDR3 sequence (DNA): TGCGCCAGCAGCGTCACTAGCGGGAGGAGTAATGAGCAGTTCTTC.